The 28 T cell receptor beta chains presented below share a single source sample, sequenced in a study of radiotherapy plus CTLA-4 blockade in lung cancer. The repertoire was sequenced with immunoSEQ multiplex PCR; TCRdb's copy has only in-frame clones and lacks some. The table has some 3,100 clones, roughly 80% seen once. The input for sequencing was tumor tissue, taken from a patient treated with radiotherapy plus ipilimumab. The receptors were sampled from a human donor with non-small cell lung cancer that progressed on radiotherapy plus ipilimumab.

Here the CDR3 DNA reads TGTGCCAGCAGCCGAGATCGGAAGAACCAGTACTTC. Protein: CASSRDRKNQYF. V and J are TRBV14 and TRBJ2-7; no clear D. This CDR3 spans 12 amino acids. Germline V lookup: CDR1 SGHDN, CDR2 FVKESK. V was trimmed by 4 bases and J by 10 bases, leaving 14 bases between them. The full variable domain, its missing parts supplied by reference TRBV14 and TRBJ2-7, is EAGVTQFPSHSVIEKGQTVTLRCDPISGHDNLYWYRRVMGKEIKFLLHFVKESKQDESGMPNNRFLAERTGGTYSTLKVQPAELEDSGVYFCASSRDRKNQYFGPGTRLTVT.

V gene TRBV7-3 combines with J gene TRBJ2-1, with D possibly matching TRBD1 (5 bases). V was clipped by 6 bases and J by 0 bases, with 15 bases between them. CDR3 length equals 16 residues. Germline CDR1 is SGHTA and CDR2 is FQGTGA. The CDR3 DNA reads as TGTGCCAGCAGTATACGCCAGGGCAACTCCTACAATGAGCAGTTCTTC. As protein: CASSIRQGNSYNEQFF.

The rearrangement joins TRBV29-1 to TRBJ2-1, with 11 bases that match TRBD2. Germline V gives CDR1 SQVTM, CDR2 ANQGSEA. This CDR3 region has 13 residues. V dropped 6 bases and J dropped 6; count of bases not matched to a gene: 4. The CDR3 bases are TGCAGCGTCACTAGCGGGGGACTCAATGAGCAGTTCTTC. Its translation is CSVTSGGLNEQFF.

The chain uses TRBV9 and TRBJ2-1; possibly TRBD1 for D (6 bases). Germline V CDR1 and CDR2: SGDLS, YYNGEE. V was trimmed by 0 bases and J by 10 bases, leaving 17 bases between them. CDR3 length equals 15 residues. CDR3 bases: TGTGCCAGCAGCGTAGAACTACAGGGCAACGGGGAGCAGTTCTTC. Translated, it gives CASSVELQGNGEQFF. The whole variable domain, remainder taken from reference TRBV9 and TRBJ2-1, is DSGVTQTPKHLITATGQRVTLRCSPRSGDLSVYWYQQSLDQGLQFLIQYYNGEERAKGNILERFSAQQFPDLHSELNLSSLELGDSALYFCASSVELQGNGEQFFGPGTRLTVL.

The chain combines TRBV2 with TRBJ1-6; D remains ambiguous. Deletions cut 5 bases from V and 7 bases from J, with 3 bases between. The CDR3 is 11 amino acids. The germline gives CDR1 SNHLY, CDR2 FYNNEI. CDR3 loop: CASSQNSPLHF. Written as DNA, the CDR3 is TGTGCCAGCAGTCAGAATTCACCCCTCCACTTT.

This clone has only one observation. V gene TRBV18 combines with J gene TRBJ2-1; 8 nucleotides agree with TRBD2. This CDR3 is built from 15 residues. The V gene's germline CDR1 is KGHSH and CDR2 LQKENI. Trimming took 2 bases from V and 7 from J; bases not matched to a gene: 7. The CDR3, as DNA: TGTGCCAGCTCACCAAACGGGGGGGCCGGGAATGAGCAGTTCTTC. It is translated as CASSPNGGAGNEQFF.

This clone was counted once. The chain carries TRBV2 and TRBJ2-2; 9 positions match TRBD2. Germline V gene data show CDR1 as SNHLY and CDR2 as FYNNEI. V gave up 7 bases and J gave up 0 bases; unmatched junction bases: 6. The CDR3 spans 16 residues. The CDR3 DNA sequence: TGTGCCAGCACCCCCCTAGCGGGATCGAACACCGGGGAGCTGTTTTTT. Its translation is CASTPLAGSNTGELFF.

The rearrangement links TRBV2 to TRBJ1-1; D is unresolved. The germline V gene encodes CDR1 SNHLY and CDR2 FYNNEI. V shed 6 bases and J shed 3 bases, with 11 bases lying between them. The CDR3 runs to 13 residues. The CDR3 here is CASSAGSDTEAFF. The CDR3 DNA reads as TGTGCCAGCAGCGCAGGCAGTGACACTGAAGCTTTCTTT.

The chain links TRBV19 to TRBJ1-2; D is uncertain. The V gene's germline CDR1 is LNHDA and CDR2 SQIVND (reference sequence). Trimming left V 3 bases short and J 3 bases short, with 14 bases between. This CDR3 has 15 amino acids. The CDR3: CASSMNLGLYYGYTF. CDR3 coding DNA: TGTGCCAGTAGTATGAACCTGGGATTATACTATGGCTACACCTTC.

This clone was seen only once. Compared with germline, one end of the junction differs, possibly owing to a read error. V usage is TRBV7-9 and J usage is TRBJ2-3, with a tentative D call TRBD2 (5 bases). The CDR3 is 15 amino acids. Per the germline V gene, CDR1 is SEHNR and CDR2 is FQNEAQ (reference sequence). CDR3 DNA: TGTGCCAGCAGCTCCCGGGAAGCTAACACAAATACGCAGTATTTT. It is translated as CASSSREANTNTQYF.

The V call is TRBV27, the J call TRBJ2-5; D uncertain. The CDR3 runs 11 residues. Germline CDR1 is MNHEY and CDR2 is SMNVEV (reference sequence). The V and J ends lost 4 bases and 2 bases respectively, with 2 bases between them. The CDR3 spells CASSSQETQYF. As DNA, the CDR3 is TGTGCCAGCAGTTCACAAGAGACCCAGTACTTC.

This clone was seen a handful of times. This chain uses TRBV6-5 with TRBJ2-7, with D perhaps assigned TRBD1 or TRBD2 (6 bases each). CDR1 and CDR2 from the germline V gene are MNHEY and SVGAGI. This CDR3 is built from 15 residues. V lost 2 bases, J lost 0 bases, and 11 bases lay in between. The CDR3 DNA sequence: TGTGCCAGCAGTTACAGGCGGGACAACTCCTACGAGCAGTACTTC. This gives the protein CASSYRRDNSYEQYF.

The chain carries TRBV11-1 and TRBJ1-1; unclear D gene. CDR1 and CDR2 from the germline V gene are SGHAT and FQDESV (reference sequence). The CDR3 has 12 amino acids. Trimming shortened V by 2 bases and J by 8 bases, and 9 bases separated the two germline ends. In DNA, the CDR3 is TGTGCCAGCAGCTTAAGTGGGGTAGAAGCTTTCTTT. It yields the protein CASSLSGVEAFF.

The V and J genes are TRBV7-8 and TRBJ1-6; D call uncertain. Looked up from germline, CDR1 is SGHVS and CDR2 is FQNEAQ. The CDR3 has 14 residues. The V end was cut by 3 bases, the J end by 6 bases, with 9 bases between. CDR3 DNA sequence: TGTGCCAGCAGCTTTTTACTGCTTAATTCACCCCTCCACTTT. It codes for CASSFLLLNSPLHF. Drawing the rest from reference TRBV7-8 and TRBJ1-6, the complete variable domain is GAGVSQSPRYKVAKRGQDVALRCDPISGHVSLFWYQQALGQGPEFLTYFQNEAQLDKSGLPSDRFFAERPEGSVSTLKIQRTQQEDSAVYLCASSFLLLNSPLHFGNGTRLTVT.

This chain links TRBV29-1 with TRBJ1-5, with 7 bases lining up with TRBD1. The V and J ends lost 4 bases and 1 base, in that order; junction bases with no gene match: 7. Germline values: CDR1 SQVTM, CDR2 ANQGSEA. The CDR3 is 15 residues long. The CDR3 reads CSVGGGEGSNQPQHF. CDR3 in DNA: TGCAGCGTTGGAGGGGGCGAAGGGAGCAATCAGCCCCAGCATTTT. Based on the CDR3 plus reference TRBV29-1 and TRBJ1-5, the full variable domain is SAVISQKPSRDICQRGTSLTIQCQVDSQVTMMFWYRQQPGQSLTLIATANQGSEATYESGFVIDKFPISRPNLTFSTLTVSNMSPEDSSIYLCSVGGGEGSNQPQHFGDGTRLSIL.

This rearrangement joins TRBV6-5 to TRBJ1-6; possible D gene TRBD1, 6 bases. The V end was cut by 2 bases, the J end by 5 bases, with 7 bases between. This CDR3 contains 14 residues. Germline CDR1 reads MNHEY; CDR2 reads SVGAGI. Here the CDR3 reads CASSYDRHNSPLHF. The DNA for the CDR3 is TGTGCCAGCAGTTACGACAGGCATAATTCACCCCTCCACTTT.

This clone came up once. This chain connects TRBV11-2 to TRBJ1-6; 9 bases map to TRBD1. CDR3 size: 16 residues. Germline values: CDR1 SGHAT, CDR2 FQNNGV. The V segment lost 1 base and the J segment 14 bases; nucleotides outside the gene matches: 12. This chain's CDR3 is CASSLASRTGAVTLHF. Written as DNA, the CDR3 is TGTGCCAGCAGCTTAGCGAGCAGGACAGGGGCAGTTACCCTCCACTTT. The full variable domain, its missing parts supplied by reference TRBV11-2 and TRBJ1-6, is EAGVAQSPRYKIIEKRQSVAFWCNPISGHATLYWYQQILGQGPKLLIQFQNNGVVDDSQLPKDRFSAERLKGVDSTLKIQPAKLEDSAVYLCASSLASRTGAVTLHFGNGTRLTVT.

The gene calls are TRBV18 and TRBJ2-7; D unclear. Trimming pared 2 bases from V and 6 bases from J, leaving 17 bases between. The CDR3 is 15 amino acids. Per germline, CDR1 KGHSH and CDR2 LQKENI. In nucleotides, the CDR3 is TGTGCCAGCTCACCATCCCCGGTACACAGCCCCGAGCAGTACTTC. It codes for CASSPSPVHSPEQYF.

J is TRBJ2-3 and V is TRBV6-5; tentative D call: TRBD2 (7 bases). CDR3 length: 15 amino acids. V was shortened by 4 bases and J by 0 bases, with 11 bases between the two germline ends. Germline CDR1 is MNHEY and CDR2 is SVGAGI. CDR3 DNA: TGTGCCAGCAGTTTAGGGGGGGTTAGCACAGATACGCAGTATTTT. Translated, it gives CASSLGGVSTDTQYF.

The chain links TRBV27 to TRBJ1-1, with 9 bases matching TRBD1. The CDR3 has 17 residues. Germline V lookup: CDR1 MNHEY, CDR2 SMNVEV (reference sequence). Trimming removed 1 base from V and 1 base from J; junction bases left unmatched: 7. This chain's CDR3 is CASSLLLRGQGNTEAFF. The DNA of the CDR3 is TGTGCCAGCAGTTTATTACTTAGGGGACAGGGGAACACTGAAGCTTTCTTT.

Comments on this clone: One junction end does not reproduce the germline sequence, and a read error may be involved. The chain links TRBV4-3 to TRBJ2-7; either TRBD1 or TRBD2 may supply D (5 bases each). The CDR3 totals 14 residues. CDR1 is LGHNA and CDR2 is YSLEER in the germline V gene. Here the CDR3 reads CASSQDRTTGTSIF. The CDR3 DNA reads as TGCGCCAGCAGCCAAGATCGGACAACCGGGACGTCAATCTTC.

V is TRBV7-3 and J is TRBJ2-3; TRBD1 aligns across 7 bases. This CDR3 spans 16 amino acids. Germline V gene sequence: CDR1 SGHTA, CDR2 FQGTGA. V gave up 2 bases and J gave up 2 bases; unmatched junction bases: 7. The CDR3 DNA is TGTGCCAGCAGCTTACAGCCAGGGGGTACCACAGATACGCAGTATTTT. Its translation: CASSLQPGGTTDTQYF.

CDR3 in amino acids: CASRGTGGASNEKLFF. The CDR3 nucleotides read TGTGCCAGCAGAGGAACAGGGGGCGCCTCTAATGAAAAACTGTTTTTT. The chain employs TRBV2 and TRBJ1-4, with 9 bases lining up with TRBD1. The CDR3 length is 16 residues. Trimming removed 6 bases from V and 3 bases from J; junction bases left unmatched: 8. The V gene's germline CDR1 is SNHLY and CDR2 FYNNEI.

V usage is TRBV27 and J usage is TRBJ1-5, with a tentative D call TRBD1 (6 bases). The CDR3 is 14 residues long. Germline V gene sequence: CDR1 MNHEY, CDR2 SMNVEV (reference sequence). The germline V and J ends were trimmed by 5 bases and 4 bases, with 12 bases remaining between them. The CDR3 is CASSPYRGNQPQHF. The CDR3 DNA sequence: TGTGCCAGCAGTCCCTATAGGGGGAATCAGCCCCAGCATTTT.

The chain has TRBV6-1 and TRBJ2-1; possibly TRBD2 for D (6 bases). Germline CDR1 and CDR2: MNHNS and SASEGT. The CDR3 length is 13 residues. V was shortened by 7 bases and J by 0 bases, with 7 bases between the two germline ends. CDR3 bases: TGTGCCAGCACCGGGAGCTCCTACAATGAGCAGTTCTTC. This codes for CASTGSSYNEQFF.

This chain links TRBV2 with TRBJ2-1; the match to TRBD2 covers 9 bases. CDR1 and CDR2 (germline): SNHLY, FYNNEI. This CDR3 comprises 15 residues. Unmatched junction bases numbered 7, after V lost 5 bases and J lost 5 bases. This CDR3 reads CASSLLAGAHNEQFF. For the CDR3, the DNA is TGTGCCAGCAGTTTGTTAGCGGGGGCACACAATGAGCAGTTCTTC. The full variable domain, its missing parts supplied by reference TRBV2 and TRBJ2-1, is EPEVTQTPSHQVTQMGQEVILRCVPISNHLYFYWYRQILGQKVEFLVSFYNNEISEKSEIFDDQFSVERPDGSNFTLKIRSTKLEDSAMYFCASSLLAGAHNEQFFGPGTRLTVL.

The rearrangement joins TRBV15 to TRBJ2-5, with unresolved D. This CDR3 is 14 amino acids long. The V gene lost 3 bases and the J gene lost 3 bases, with 11 bases spanning the gap. Germline-derived CDR1 and CDR2 are LNHNV and YYDKDF (reference sequence). The CDR3 sequence: CATSRGPVEETQYF. CDR3 DNA: TGTGCCACCAGCAGGGGCCCGGTAGAAGAGACCCAGTACTTC.

The chain recombines TRBV7-9 with TRBJ2-1; either TRBD1 or TRBD2 may supply D (5 bases each). The germline gives CDR1 SEHNR, CDR2 FQNEAQ (reference sequence). The V gene lost 5 bases and the J gene lost 8 bases, with 19 bases spanning the gap. The CDR3 runs to 15 residues. The CDR3 DNA follows: TGTGCCAGCAGCCCAAGTGAGGGGTCCGTCGATGAGCAGTTCTTC. This codes for CASSPSEGSVDEQFF.